Listed below are T cell receptor beta chains from one sample, sequenced in a study of cytotoxic CD8 clonotypes in ibrutinib-treated CLL. TCRdb's table, derived via immunoSEQ multiplex PCR, lists solely in-frame clones and lacks some. The sample contains some 92,000 clones, around 77% of which appear only once. The sequencing here drew on PBMCs, taken after 24 months of ibrutinib treatment. These receptors all stem from a human donor with chronic lymphocytic leukemia. The CDR3 runs from the conserved cysteine through the conserved F or W. A D gene is named only where the DNA matches it firmly. Rows may omit the clone size; those that give it use once, few, many or a size class.

V gene	clone size	D gene	J gene	CDR3 protein	CDR3 DNA
TRBV4-2	.	.	TRBJ1-4	CASSSDTRGEKLFF	TGTGCCAGCAGCTCGGACACCCGGGGGGAAAAACTGTTTTTT
TRBV5-1	.	.	TRBJ1-2	CASSLERVNGYTF	TGCGCCAGCAGCTTGGAAAGGGTCAATGGCTACACCTTC
TRBV30	.	.	TRBJ1-1	CASTWVGIRAFF	TGTGCCTCAACTTGGGTCGGAATTAGAGCTTTCTTT
TRBV7-2	.	.	TRBJ2-7	CASSVGRGSYEQYF	TGTGCCAGCAGCGTAGGGCGGGGCTCCTACGAGCAGTACTTC
TRBV5-5	once	TRBD2	TRBJ2-2	CASSPMTSGNLNTGELFF	TGTGCCAGCAGCCCGATGACTAGCGGGAACTTGAACACCGGGGAGCTGTTTTTT
TRBV28	.	.	TRBJ2-7	CASSLVEARQYF	TGTGCCAGCAGTTTAGTTGAGGCAAGGCAGTACTTC
TRBV19	.	.	TRBJ2-5	CASSRRSAKETQYF	TGTGCCAGTAGCAGAAGGTCAGCCAAAGAGACCCAGTACTTC
TRBV18	few	TRBD1	TRBJ1-5	CASSPRQGDQPQHF	TGTGCCAGCTCACCACGACAGGGGGATCAGCCCCAGCATTTT
TRBV28	.	TRBD2	TRBJ2-3	CASSLAGRGSDTQYF	TGTGCCAGCAGTTTGGCCGGGAGGGGTTCAGATACGCAGTATTTT
TRBV6-5	.	.	TRBJ1-5	CASRETTGQPQHF	TGTGCCAGCAGAGAGACGACGGGTCAGCCCCAGCATTTT
TRBV29-1	.	TRBD1	TRBJ1-1	CSVEVAGQGALEAFF	TGCAGCGTTGAAGTGGCTGGACAGGGGGCTCTTGAAGCTTTCTTT
TRBV4-1	once	TRBD1	TRBJ1-6	CASSLSQGASYNSPLHF	TGCGCCAGCAGCCTGTCACAGGGGGCGTCCTATAATTCACCCCTCCACTTT
TRBV7-3	.	.	TRBJ2-1	CASSSLWGNEQFF	TGTGCCAGCAGCTCCCTTTGGGGCAATGAGCAGTTCTTC
TRBV30	.	.	TRBJ1-4	CAWRTGGGQGKLFF	TGTGCCTGGAGAACCGGGGGGGGCCAGGGAAAACTGTTTTTT
TRBV7-9	few	.	TRBJ1-1	CASSGRTYGNTEAFF	TGTGCCAGCAGCGGAAGGACCTACGGGAACACTGAAGCTTTCTTT
TRBV6-6	many	.	TRBJ1-5	CASSYGKGQPQHF	TGTGCCAGCAGTTACGGCAAGGGGCAGCCCCAGCATTTT
TRBV6-6	.	.	TRBJ2-2	CASLGDSLASPLFF	TGTGCCAGCCTTGGGGACTCCCTAGCGAGCCCCTTGTTTTTT
TRBV6-6	.	.	TRBJ1-4	CASSLGGATNEKLFF	TGTGCCAGCAGCCTTGGGGGAGCAACTAATGAAAAACTGTTTTTT
TRBV6-1	few	.	TRBJ1-2	CASSVSIQAPGGYTF	TGTGCCAGCAGTGTCTCCATTCAGGCTCCGGGAGGCTACACCTTC
TRBV5-1	.	.	TRBJ1-1	CASSLDRTYIQTEAFF	TGCGCCAGCAGCCTGGACCGCACGTATATACAGACTGAAGCTTTCTTT
TRBV7-2	.	TRBD2	TRBJ2-2	CAARGGRTGELFF	TGTGCCGCCCGCGGGGGTCGCACCGGGGAGCTGTTTTTT
TRBV28	.	.	TRBJ1-5	CASSFLGTEGEPQHF	TGTGCCAGCAGTTTCCTCGGGACGGAGGGAGAGCCCCAGCATTTT
TRBV2	medium-sized	.	TRBJ1-3	CASSGLSGNTIYF	TGTGCCAGCAGTGGACTCTCTGGAAACACCATATATTTT
TRBV28	.	.	TRBJ2-7	CASSLATTKTSYEQYF	TGTGCCAGCAGTTTGGCAACCACAAAGACCTCCTACGAGCAGTACTTC
TRBV6-5	once	TRBD1	TRBJ2-7	CASSSLDRNYEQYF	TGTGCCAGCAGTTCCCTGGACAGGAACTACGAGCAGTACTTC
TRBV9	once	.	TRBJ2-7	CASSVAPGARSYEQYF	TGTGCCAGCAGCGTAGCTCCGGGAGCCCGCTCCTACGAGCAGTACTTC
TRBV10-3	.	TRBD1	TRBJ1-1	CAISESKTGLNTEAFF	TGTGCCATCAGTGAGTCGAAGACAGGGTTGAACACTGAAGCTTTCTTT
TRBV29-1	.	TRBD1	TRBJ1-3	CSVEDNGQGGNTIYF	TGCAGCGTTGAAGATAACGGACAGGGAGGAAACACCATATATTTT
TRBV18	.	TRBD1	TRBJ1-1	CASSAQGGIEAFF	TGTGCCAGCTCGGCACAGGGGGGGATTGAAGCTTTCTTT
TRBV7-9	.	.	TRBJ2-7	CASTLYSPSSYEQYF	TGTGCCAGCACTCTGTACAGTCCTAGCTCCTACGAGCAGTACTTC
TRBV5-1	.	TRBD2	TRBJ2-7	CASSQMTSTYEQYF	TGCGCCAGCAGCCAAATGACTAGCACCTACGAGCAGTACTTC
TRBV19	few	TRBD2	TRBJ2-5	CASSIGASGRETQYF	TGTGCCAGTAGTATAGGCGCTAGCGGGAGAGAGACCCAGTACTTC
TRBV9	.	.	TRBJ1-3	CASSVLSGNTIYF	TGTGCCAGCAGCGTTCTCTCTGGAAACACCATATATTTT
TRBV27	once	.	TRBJ1-1	CASRRGAEAFF	TGTGCCAGCCGGAGGGGTGCTGAAGCTTTCTTT
TRBV9	.	.	TRBJ1-4	CASSPDSGGGNEKLFF	TGTGCCAGCAGCCCCGACAGTGGGGGCGGGAATGAAAAACTGTTTTTT
TRBV19	.	.	TRBJ1-5	CASTARAPQPQHF	TGTGCCAGTACCGCCCGAGCGCCTCAGCCCCAGCATTTT
TRBV7-2	few	.	TRBJ2-4	CASASGNIQYF	TGTGCCAGCGCCTCGGGAAACATTCAGTACTTC
TRBV10-3	.	.	TRBJ2-7	CAIGVPPYEQYF	TGTGCCATCGGTGTTCCCCCTTACGAGCAGTACTTC
TRBV5-1	.	.	TRBJ1-4	CASSYRRGEGTNEKLFF	TGCGCCAGCAGCTACAGAAGGGGAGAGGGGACTAATGAAAAACTGTTTTTT
TRBV28	.	TRBD1	TRBJ1-2	CASSLEGGRNYGYTF	TGTGCCAGCAGTTTAGAAGGGGGCCGAAACTATGGCTACACCTTC
TRBV7-8	.	.	TRBJ2-7	CASSSRYEQYF	TGTGCCAGCAGCTCGCGCTACGAGCAGTACTTC
TRBV9	.	.	TRBJ2-5	CASSPGPGGETQYF	TGTGCCAGCAGCCCAGGCCCCGGGGGAGAGACCCAGTACTTC
TRBV29-1	.	TRBD1	TRBJ1-5	CSVGQGNQPQHF	TGCAGCGTTGGACAGGGTAACCAGCCCCAGCATTTT
TRBV6-1	.	.	TRBJ2-2	CASTRETGELFF	TGTGCCAGCACCCGGGAGACCGGGGAGCTGTTTTTT
TRBV11-3	.	.	TRBJ1-1	CASSPGGLNTEAFF	TGTGCCAGCAGCCCTGGGGGCTTGAACACTGAAGCTTTCTTT
TRBV10-1	few	.	TRBJ2-1	CASSAARPNNEQFF	TGCGCCAGCAGTGCGGCTAGACCTAACAATGAGCAGTTCTTC
TRBV30	.	.	TRBJ1-3	CAWMGTASGNTIYF	TGTGCCTGGATGGGCACGGCCTCTGGAAACACCATATATTTT
TRBV2	few	TRBD2	TRBJ2-7	CASSEGGRGYEQYF	TGTGCCAGCAGTGAAGGTGGGCGGGGGTACGAGCAGTACTTC
TRBV5-3	.	TRBD1	TRBJ1-1	CARRRGQGVGALNTEAFF	TGTGCCAGAAGGAGGGGACAGGGGGTCGGGGCGTTGAACACTGAAGCTTTCTTT